The entry that follows covers one TCR beta chain sequence. The antigen is undetermined. This specimen comes from a study of graft-versus-host responses after intestinal transplantation. The overall study: As for transplant type, recipients had multivisceral, liver-intestinal, or isolated intestinal grafts. Uniformly, recipients were administered anti-thymocyte globulin induction with subsequent tacrolimus and steroids for about 3 years.

The germline V gene has CDR1 SGHNT and CDR2 YYREEE (reference sequence). The CDR3 runs 13 residues. TCRdb's table, derived via immunoSEQ multiplex PCR, lists solely in-frame clones and lacks some. The data hold around 55,000 clones, with around 90% observed a single time. The sequenced sample was unstimulated CD4+ T cells sorted from spleen or lymph node cells, obtained before transplant. The V call is TRBV5-4, the J call TRBJ2-5; D remains unclear. The better agreement between TRBJ2-7 and the DNA end casts doubt on the J call. The sequence derives from a human donor who was the organ donor for an intestinal transplant. DNA for the CDR3: TGTGCCAGCAGCTTTTTAGACTCCTACGAGCAGTACTTC. Protein sequence: CASSFLDSYEQYF.